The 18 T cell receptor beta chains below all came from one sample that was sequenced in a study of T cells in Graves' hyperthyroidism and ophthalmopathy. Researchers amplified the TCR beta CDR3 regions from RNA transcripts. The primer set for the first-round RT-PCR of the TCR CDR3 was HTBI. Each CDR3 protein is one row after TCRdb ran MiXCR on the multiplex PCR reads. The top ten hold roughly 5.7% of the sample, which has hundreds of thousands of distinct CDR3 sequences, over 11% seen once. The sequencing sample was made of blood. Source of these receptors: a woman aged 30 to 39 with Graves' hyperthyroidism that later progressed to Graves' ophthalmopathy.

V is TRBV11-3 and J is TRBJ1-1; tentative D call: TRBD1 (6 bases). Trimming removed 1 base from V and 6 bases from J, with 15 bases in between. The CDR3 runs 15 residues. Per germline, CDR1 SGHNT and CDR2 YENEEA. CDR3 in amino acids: CASSLVSGEGAEAFF. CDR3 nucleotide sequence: TGTGCCAGCAGCTTAGTCTCAGGGGAAGGTGCTGAAGCTTTCTTT.

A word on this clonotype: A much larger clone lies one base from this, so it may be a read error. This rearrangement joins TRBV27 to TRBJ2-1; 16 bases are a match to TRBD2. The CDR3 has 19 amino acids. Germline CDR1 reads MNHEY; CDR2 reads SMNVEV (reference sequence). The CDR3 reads CASSPPGLAGGISYNERFF. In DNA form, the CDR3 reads TGTGCCAGCAGTCCCCCGGGACTAGCGGGAGGGATCTCCTACAATGAGCGGTTCTTC.

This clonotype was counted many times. The CDR3 sequence is CASVILADHNEQFF. The CDR3 nucleotides are TGTGCTAGTGTTATACTAGCGGACCACAATGAGCAGTTCTTC. The V and J genes are TRBV12-5 and TRBJ2-1; 8 positions agree with TRBD2. The CDR3 is made up of 14 amino acids. Per germline, CDR1 LGHNT and CDR2 FRNRAP. With 7 bases clipped from V and 5 bases from J, the junction kept 7 bases outside the gene matches.

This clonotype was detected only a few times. This CDR3 reads CASSYSMKGPTGPEQYF. CDR3 coding DNA: TGTGCCAGCAGTTACTCGATGAAGGGGCCCACAGGGCCCGAGCAGTACTTC. The chain carries TRBV6-5 and TRBJ2-7; TRBD1 is a possible D gene (6 bases). Germline-derived CDR1 and CDR2 are MNHEY and SVGAGI. The ends were cut back, 0 bases at V and 6 bases at J, with 21 bases in the middle. This CDR3 contains 17 residues.

CDR3 nucleotide sequence: TGTGCCAGCAGCCCCCGCCCGTGGAGCAATGAGCAGTTCTTC. Amino acid sequence: CASSPRPWSNEQFF. The chain couples TRBV28 to TRBJ2-1; unclear D gene. The V gene's germline CDR1 is MDHEN and CDR2 SYDVKM. The V gene lost 6 bases and the J gene lost 6 bases, with 15 bases spanning the gap. CDR3 length: 14 amino acids.

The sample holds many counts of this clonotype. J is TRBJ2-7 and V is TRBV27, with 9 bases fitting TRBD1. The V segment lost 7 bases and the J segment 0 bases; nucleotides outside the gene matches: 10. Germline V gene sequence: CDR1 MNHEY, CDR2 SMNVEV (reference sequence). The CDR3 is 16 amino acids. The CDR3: CASKIQGAPFSYEQYF. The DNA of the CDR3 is TGTGCCAGCAAAATACAGGGGGCGCCCTTCTCCTACGAGCAGTACTTC.

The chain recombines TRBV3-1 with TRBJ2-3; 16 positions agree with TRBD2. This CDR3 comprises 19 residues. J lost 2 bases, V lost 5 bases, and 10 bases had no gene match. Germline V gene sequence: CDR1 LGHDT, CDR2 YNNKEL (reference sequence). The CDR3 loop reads CASSSSGTSGRGFTDTQYF. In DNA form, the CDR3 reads TGTGCCAGCAGCTCGTCCGGGACTAGCGGGAGGGGTTTCACAGATACGCAGTATTTT.

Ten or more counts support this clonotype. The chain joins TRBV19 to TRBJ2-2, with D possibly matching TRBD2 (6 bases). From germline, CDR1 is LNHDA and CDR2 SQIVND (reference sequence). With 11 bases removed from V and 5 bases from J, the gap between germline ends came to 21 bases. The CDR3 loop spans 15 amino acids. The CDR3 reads CAVREAGIDTGELFF. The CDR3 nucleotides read TGTGCCGTTAGAGAGGCGGGAATTGATACCGGGGAGCTGTTTTTT.

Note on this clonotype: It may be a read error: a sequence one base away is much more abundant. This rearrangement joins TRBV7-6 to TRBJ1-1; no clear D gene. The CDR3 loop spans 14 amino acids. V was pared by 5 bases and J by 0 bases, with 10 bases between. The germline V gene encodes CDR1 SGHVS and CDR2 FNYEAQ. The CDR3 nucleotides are TGTGCCAGCAGCATAGACGGCTTGAACACTGAAGCTTTCTTT. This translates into CASSIDGLNTEAFF.

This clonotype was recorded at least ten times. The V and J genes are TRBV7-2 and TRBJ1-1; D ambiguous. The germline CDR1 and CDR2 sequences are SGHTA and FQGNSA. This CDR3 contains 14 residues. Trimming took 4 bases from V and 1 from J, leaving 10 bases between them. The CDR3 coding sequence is TGTGCCAGCAGCTCTAACCCGGGGAACACTGAAGCTTTCTTT. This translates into CASSSNPGNTEAFF.

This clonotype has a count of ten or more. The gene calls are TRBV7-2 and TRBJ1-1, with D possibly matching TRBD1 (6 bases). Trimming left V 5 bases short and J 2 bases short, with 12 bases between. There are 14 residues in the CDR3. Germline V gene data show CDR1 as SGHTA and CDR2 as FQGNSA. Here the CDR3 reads CASSDMGANTEAFF. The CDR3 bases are TGTGCCAGCAGCGACATGGGGGCAAACACTGAAGCTTTCTTT.

The CDR3 region has the DNA TGCAGTGCTAGAGATGGGTCCGTGAACACTGAAGCTTTCTTT. Encoded protein: CSARDGSVNTEAFF. The chain has TRBV20-1 and TRBJ1-1; no definite D call. CDR3 length: 14 residues. CDR1 DFQATT and CDR2 SNEGSKA come from the germline V gene (reference sequence). V lost 0 bases, J lost 0 bases, and 8 bases lay in between.

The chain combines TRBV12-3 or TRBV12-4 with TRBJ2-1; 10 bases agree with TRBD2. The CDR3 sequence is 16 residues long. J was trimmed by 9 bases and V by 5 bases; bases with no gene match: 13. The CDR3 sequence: CASSDLVAGGGREQFF. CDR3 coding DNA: TGTGCCAGCAGTGATTTGGTAGCGGGAGGTGGGCGTGAGCAGTTCTTC.

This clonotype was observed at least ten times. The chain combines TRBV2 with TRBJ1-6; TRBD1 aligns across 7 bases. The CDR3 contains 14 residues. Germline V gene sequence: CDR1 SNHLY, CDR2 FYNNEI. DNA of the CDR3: TGTGCTCTTCGCCGGGACAGTTATAATTCACCCCTCCACTTT. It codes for CALRRDSYNSPLHF.

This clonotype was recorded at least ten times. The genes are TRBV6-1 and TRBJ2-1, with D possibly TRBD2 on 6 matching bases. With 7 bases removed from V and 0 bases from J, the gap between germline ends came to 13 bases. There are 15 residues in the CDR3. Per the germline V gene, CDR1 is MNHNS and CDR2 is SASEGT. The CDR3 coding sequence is TGTGCCAGCAAACCGGGACTTCTCTCCTACAATGAGCAGTTCTTC. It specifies CASKPGLLSYNEQFF.

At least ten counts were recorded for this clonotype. CDR3 loop: CASSLSFSWFPASSPLHF. CDR3 in DNA: TGTGCCAGCAGTTTATCTTTCTCCTGGTTTCCGGCTAGTTCACCCCTCCACTTT. The chain combines TRBV27 with TRBJ1-6; D not resolved. V was clipped by 0 bases and J by 9 bases, with 21 bases between them. Germline CDR1 and CDR2: MNHEY and SMNVEV (reference sequence). This CDR3 contains 18 residues.

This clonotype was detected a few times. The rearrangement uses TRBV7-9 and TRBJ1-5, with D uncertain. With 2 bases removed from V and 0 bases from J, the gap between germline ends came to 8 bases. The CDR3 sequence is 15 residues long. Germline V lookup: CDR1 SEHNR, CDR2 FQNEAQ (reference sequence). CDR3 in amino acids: CASSLTADSNQPQHF. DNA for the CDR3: TGTGCCAGCAGCTTAACGGCCGATAGCAATCAGCCCCAGCATTTT.

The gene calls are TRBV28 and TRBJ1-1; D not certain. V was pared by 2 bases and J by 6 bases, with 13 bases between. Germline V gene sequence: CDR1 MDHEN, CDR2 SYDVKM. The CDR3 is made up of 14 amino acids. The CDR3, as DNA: TGTGCCAGCAGTTTACCCCGGGCGTACGCTGAAGCTTTCTTT. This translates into CASSLPRAYAEAFF.